This T cell receptor (beta chain) is drawn from a study of cytomegalovirus exposure and HLA in healthy donors. The germline V and J ends were trimmed by 4 bases and 2 bases, with 8 bases remaining between them. Per the germline V gene, CDR1 is GTSNPN and CDR2 is SVGIG (reference sequence). The CDR3 has 12 amino acids. The PCR had 60 Vbeta and 13 Jbeta primers. Libraries were prepared by immunoSEQ multiplex PCR; TCRdb keeps only in-frame clonotypes and omits some of them. The table includes more than 100,000 clones, roughly three quarters detected once. The source of this sequence is a woman between 35 and 50 years old in good health and CMV-seronegative. Source material: PBMCs. The chain has TRBV30 and TRBJ2-5; the D is unclear. The CDR3 DNA is TGTGCCTGGACGTTCACACAAGAGACCCAGTACTTC. Its protein product is CAWTFTQETQYF.